Sequencing of this T cell receptor beta chain was carried out in a study of beta chain features in type 1 diabetes. Study conclusions and caveats: When Type 1 diabetes patients were examined, their TCRB CDR3s proved moderately but significantly shorter in all four CD4+ subsets.

The V end was cut by 3 bases, the J end by 10 bases, with 15 bases between. Germline V CDR1 and CDR2: SGDLS, YYNGEE. The CDR3 consists of 13 residues. Sequenced material consisted of expressed TCRB transcripts (all of the isolated RNA was reverse transcribed). The table came from immunoSEQ multiplex PCR; TCRdb's copy has only in-frame clones and leaves some out. The data show about 700,000 clones, about an eighth seen once. As for this clone: Its target is unknown.

V usage is TRBV9 and J usage is TRBJ2-3; D not certain. This receptor was identified in a man younger than 30 with type 1 diabetes. Sequenced input: naive CD4+ T cells from blood. CDR3 DNA sequence: TGTGCCAGCAGCGCCGGACCCTCCCCACCGCAGTATTTT. The encoded protein is CASSAGPSPPQYF.